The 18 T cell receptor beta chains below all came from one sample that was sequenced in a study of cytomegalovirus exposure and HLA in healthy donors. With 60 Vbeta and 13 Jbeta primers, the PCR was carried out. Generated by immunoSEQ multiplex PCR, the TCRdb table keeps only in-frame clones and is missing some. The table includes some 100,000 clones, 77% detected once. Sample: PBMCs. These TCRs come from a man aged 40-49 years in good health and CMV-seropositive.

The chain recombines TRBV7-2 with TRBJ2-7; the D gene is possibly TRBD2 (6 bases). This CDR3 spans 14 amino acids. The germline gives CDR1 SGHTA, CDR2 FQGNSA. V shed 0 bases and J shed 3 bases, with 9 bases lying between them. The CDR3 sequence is CASSLAGRDYEQYF. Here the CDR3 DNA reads TGTGCCAGCAGCTTAGCAGGGCGGGACTACGAGCAGTACTTC.

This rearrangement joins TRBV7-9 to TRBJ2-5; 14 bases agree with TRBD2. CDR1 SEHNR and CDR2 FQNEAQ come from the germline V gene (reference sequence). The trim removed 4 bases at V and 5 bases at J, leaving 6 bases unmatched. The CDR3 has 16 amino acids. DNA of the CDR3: TGTGCCAGCAGCTCCGGACTAGCGGGGGGCGTGGAGACCCAGTACTTC. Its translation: CASSSGLAGGVETQYF.

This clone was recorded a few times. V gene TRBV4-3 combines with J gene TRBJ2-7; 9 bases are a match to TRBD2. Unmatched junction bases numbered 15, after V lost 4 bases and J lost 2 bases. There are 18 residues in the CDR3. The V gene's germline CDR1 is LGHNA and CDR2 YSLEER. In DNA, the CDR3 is TGCGCCAGCAGCCCGCAGGGGATGTGGGCGGGGGGGGCCTACGAGCAGTACTTC. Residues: CASSPQGMWAGGAYEQYF.

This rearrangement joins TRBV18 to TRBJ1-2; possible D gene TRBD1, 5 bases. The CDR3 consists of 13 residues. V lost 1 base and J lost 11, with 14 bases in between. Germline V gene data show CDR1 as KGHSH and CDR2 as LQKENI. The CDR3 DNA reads TGTGCCAGCTCACCACAGGTCGACAGACCGTACACCTTC. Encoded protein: CASSPQVDRPYTF.

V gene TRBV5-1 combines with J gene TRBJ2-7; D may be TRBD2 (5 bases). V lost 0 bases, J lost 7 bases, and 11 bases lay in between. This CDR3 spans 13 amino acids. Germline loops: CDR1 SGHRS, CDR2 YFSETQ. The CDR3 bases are TGCGCCAGCAGCTTGGGGCTAGGCGGGGAGCAGTACTTC. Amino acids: CASSLGLGGEQYF.

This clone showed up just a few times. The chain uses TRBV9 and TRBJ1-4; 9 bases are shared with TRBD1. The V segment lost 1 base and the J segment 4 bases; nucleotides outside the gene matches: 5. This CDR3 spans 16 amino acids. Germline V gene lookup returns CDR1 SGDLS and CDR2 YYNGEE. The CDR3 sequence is CASSVLPGQGNEKLFF. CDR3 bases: TGTGCCAGCAGCGTACTACCGGGACAGGGTAATGAAAAACTGTTTTTT. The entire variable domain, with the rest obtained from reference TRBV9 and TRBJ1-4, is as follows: DSGVTQTPKHLITATGQRVTLRCSPRSGDLSVYWYQQSLDQGLQFLIQYYNGEERAKGNILERFSAQQFPDLHSELNLSSLELGDSALYFCASSVLPGQGNEKLFFGSGTQLSVL.

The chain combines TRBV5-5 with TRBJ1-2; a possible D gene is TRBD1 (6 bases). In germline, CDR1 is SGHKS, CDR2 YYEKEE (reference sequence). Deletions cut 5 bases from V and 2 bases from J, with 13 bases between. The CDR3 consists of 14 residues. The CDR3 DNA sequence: TGTGCCAGCAGTCCAGGGGCCGGCAACTATGGCTACACCTTC. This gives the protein CASSPGAGNYGYTF.

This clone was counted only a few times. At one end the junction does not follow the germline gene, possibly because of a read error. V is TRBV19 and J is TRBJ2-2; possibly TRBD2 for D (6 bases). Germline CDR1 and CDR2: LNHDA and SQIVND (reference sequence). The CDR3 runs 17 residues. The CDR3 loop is CASSNTRDSMNSGELFF. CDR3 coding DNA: TGTGCCAGTAGTAATACGAGGGACTCAATGAACAGCGGGGAGCTGTTTTTT.

The CDR3 is CASSYPRESQYF. Written as DNA, the CDR3 is TGCGCCAGCAGCTACCCGCGGGAGTCCCAGTACTTC. The gene calls are TRBV5-1 and TRBJ2-5, with 7 nucleotides matching TRBD2. Trimming cost V 3 bases and J 9 bases; bases outside gene matches: 5. The germline V gene has CDR1 SGHRS and CDR2 YFSETQ. The CDR3 has 12 amino acids.

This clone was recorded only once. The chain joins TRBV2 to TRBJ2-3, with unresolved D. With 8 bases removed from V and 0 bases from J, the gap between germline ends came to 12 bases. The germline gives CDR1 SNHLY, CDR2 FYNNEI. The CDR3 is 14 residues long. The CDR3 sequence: CASWRAISTDTQYF. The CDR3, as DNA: TGTGCCAGCTGGCGAGCGATTAGCACAGATACGCAGTATTTT.

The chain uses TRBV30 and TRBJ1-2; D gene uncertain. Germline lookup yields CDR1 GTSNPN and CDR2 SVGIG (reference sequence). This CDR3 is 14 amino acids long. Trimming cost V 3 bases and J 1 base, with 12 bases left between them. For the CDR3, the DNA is TGTGCCTGGAGCCGTGGAGCTATTAACTATGGCTACACCTTC. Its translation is CAWSRGAINYGYTF.

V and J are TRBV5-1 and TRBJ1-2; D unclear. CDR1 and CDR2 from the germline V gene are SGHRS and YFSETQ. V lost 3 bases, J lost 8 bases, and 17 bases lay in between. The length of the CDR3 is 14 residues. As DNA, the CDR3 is TGCGCCAGCAGCTCCCGCGGAGGGAGTTACGGCTACACCTTC. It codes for CASSSRGGSYGYTF.

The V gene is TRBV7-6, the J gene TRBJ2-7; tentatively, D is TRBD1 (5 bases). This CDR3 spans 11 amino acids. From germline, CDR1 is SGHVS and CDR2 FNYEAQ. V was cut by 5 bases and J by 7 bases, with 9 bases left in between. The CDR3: CASSPGKEQYF. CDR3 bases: TGTGCCAGCAGCCCAGGGAAAGAGCAGTACTTC.

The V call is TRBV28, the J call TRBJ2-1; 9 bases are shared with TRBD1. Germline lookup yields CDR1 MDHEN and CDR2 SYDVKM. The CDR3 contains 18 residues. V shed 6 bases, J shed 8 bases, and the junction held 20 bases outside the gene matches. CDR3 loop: CASSYITGTGKNMDEQFF. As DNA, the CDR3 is TGTGCCAGCAGCTACATCACCGGGACAGGGAAGAATATGGATGAGCAGTTCTTC. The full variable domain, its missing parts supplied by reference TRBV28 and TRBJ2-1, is DVKVTQSSRYLVKRTGEKVFLECVQDMDHENMFWYRQDPGLGLRLIYFSYDVKMKEKGDIPEGYSVSREKKERFSLILESASTNQTSMYLCASSYITGTGKNMDEQFFGPGTRLTVL.

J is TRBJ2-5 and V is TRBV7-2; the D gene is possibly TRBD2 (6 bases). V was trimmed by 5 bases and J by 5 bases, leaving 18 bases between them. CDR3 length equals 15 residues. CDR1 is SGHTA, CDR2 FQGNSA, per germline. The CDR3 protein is CASSPGTATPETQYF. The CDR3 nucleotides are TGTGCCAGCAGCCCAGGGACTGCGACGCCGGAGACCCAGTACTTC. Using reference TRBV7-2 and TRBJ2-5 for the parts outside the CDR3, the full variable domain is GAGVSQSPSNKVTEKGKDVELRCDPISGHTALYWYRQSLGQGLEFLIYFQGNSAPDKSGLPSDRFSAERTGGSVSTLTIQRTQQEDSAVYLCASSPGTATPETQYFGPGTRLLVL.

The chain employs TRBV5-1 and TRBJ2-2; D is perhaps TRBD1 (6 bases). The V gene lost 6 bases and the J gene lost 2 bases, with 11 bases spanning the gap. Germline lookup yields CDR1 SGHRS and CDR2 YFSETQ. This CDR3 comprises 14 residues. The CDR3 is CASMGAVNTGELFF. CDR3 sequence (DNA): TGCGCCAGCATGGGGGCAGTAAACACCGGGGAGCTGTTTTTT. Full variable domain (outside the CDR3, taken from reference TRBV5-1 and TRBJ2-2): KAGVTQTPRYLIKTRGQQVTLSCSPISGHRSVSWYQQTPGQGLQFLFEYFSETQRNKGNFPGRFSGRQFSNSRSEMNVSTLELGDSALYLCASMGAVNTGELFFGEGSRLTVL.

CDR3 sequence: CASSPTGDYEQYF. CDR3 nucleotide sequence: TGTGCCAGCAGCCCCACAGGGGACTACGAGCAGTACTTC. This chain links TRBV11-3 with TRBJ2-7, with 7 bases matching TRBD1. The V and J ends lost 5 bases and 3 bases, in that order; junction bases with no gene match: 4. Germline CDR1 SGHNT, CDR2 YENEEA. The CDR3 is 13 residues long.

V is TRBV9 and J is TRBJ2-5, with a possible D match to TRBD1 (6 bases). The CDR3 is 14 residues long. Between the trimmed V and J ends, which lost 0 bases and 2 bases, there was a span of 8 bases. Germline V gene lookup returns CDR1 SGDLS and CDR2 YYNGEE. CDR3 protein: CASSVATGQETQYF. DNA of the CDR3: TGTGCCAGCAGCGTAGCGACAGGACAAGAGACCCAGTACTTC.